The clone carrying this TCR beta chain has a single count. This sample is drawn from a study of T cells in Graves' hyperthyroidism and ophthalmopathy. Overall study: Peripheral blood was secured at the point of initial diagnosis, before any treatment.

What was amplified from RNA transcripts were TCR beta CDR3 regions. The HTBI primer set drove a first-round RT-PCR of the TCR CDR3. MiXCR was run by TCRdb on the multiplex PCR reads, yielding one entry per CDR3 protein. This table has under 300,000 distinct CDR3 sequences, roughly 15% appearing once. Trimming shortened V by 4 bases and J by 6 bases, and 12 bases separated the two germline ends. CDR3 length: 14 amino acids. The sample was blood. This receptor was taken from a woman aged 40 to 50 with Graves' hyperthyroidism. The chain uses TRBV12-3 or TRBV12-4 and TRBJ2-2, with D possibly being TRBD1 or TRBD2 (5 bases each). The CDR3 nucleotides read TGTGCCAGCAGTTACCTTCGGGGCGCCGGGGAGCTGTTTTTT. It specifies CASSYLRGAGELFF.